These 3 T cell receptor beta chains came from one sample sequenced in a study of T cell responses to AZD1222 COVID-19 vaccine. The data were produced by immunoSEQ multiplex PCR, yet TCRdb's version contains in-frame clones alone and is incomplete. The top ten hold 1% to 1.5% of the sample, which has 150,000 to 200,000 clones, approximately 92% seen once. The sample in question was peripheral blood, obtained on day 0 of AZD1222 vaccination. These receptors were collected from an adult in good health.

This sequence joins TRBV6-2 or TRBV6-3 and TRBJ2-3, with D perhaps matching TRBD1 or TRBD2 (6 bases each). Trimming left V 0 bases short and J 0 bases short, with 22 bases between. Per germline, CDR1 MNHEY and CDR2 SVGEGT. This CDR3 is built from 20 residues. CDR3 sequence: CASSYSRRVDRGTSTDTQYF. CDR3 bases: TGTGCCAGCAGTTACTCGAGAAGGGTAGATAGGGGGACTAGCACAGATACGCAGTATTTT.

This chain uses TRBV6-5 with TRBJ2-7; D unclear. Germline V gene data show CDR1 as MNHEY and CDR2 as SVGAGI. The germline V and J ends were trimmed by 6 bases and 0 bases, with 15 bases remaining between them. This CDR3 spans 15 amino acids. In DNA, the CDR3 is TGTGCCAGCAGCGCCGCCAGCGCCAACTCCTACGAGCAGTACTTC. It yields the protein CASSAASANSYEQYF.

V gene TRBV13 combines with J gene TRBJ1-3, with 11 nucleotides matching TRBD1. V shed 8 bases, J shed 6 bases, and the junction held 15 bases outside the gene matches. The CDR3 spans 17 residues. The V gene's germline CDR1 is PRHDT and CDR2 FYEKMQ (reference sequence). The CDR3 DNA is TGTGCCAGCCGCCCAAGGCCGGGACAGGGGGGAATAAACACCATATATTTT. It codes for CASRPRPGQGGINTIYF.